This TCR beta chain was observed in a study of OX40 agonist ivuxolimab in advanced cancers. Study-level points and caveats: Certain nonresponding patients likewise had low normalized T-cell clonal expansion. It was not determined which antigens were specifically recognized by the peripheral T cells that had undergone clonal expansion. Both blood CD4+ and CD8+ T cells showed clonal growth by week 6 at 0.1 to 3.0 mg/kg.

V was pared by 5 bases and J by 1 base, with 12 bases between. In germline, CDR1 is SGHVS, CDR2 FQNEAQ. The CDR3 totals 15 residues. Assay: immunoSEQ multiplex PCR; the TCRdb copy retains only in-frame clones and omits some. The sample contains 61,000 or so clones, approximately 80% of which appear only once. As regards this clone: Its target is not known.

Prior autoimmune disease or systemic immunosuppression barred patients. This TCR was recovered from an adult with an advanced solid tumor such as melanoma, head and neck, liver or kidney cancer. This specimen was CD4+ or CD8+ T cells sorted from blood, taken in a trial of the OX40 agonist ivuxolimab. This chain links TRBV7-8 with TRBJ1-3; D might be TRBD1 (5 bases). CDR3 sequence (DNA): TGTGCCAGCAGCCCTGGGACGGCGTCTGGAAACACCATATATTTT. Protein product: CASSPGTASGNTIYF.